What follows are 20 T cell receptor beta chains derived from one specimen sequenced in a study of vaccination and CD4 T cells after COVID-19 (dated by TCRdb to 2022 to 2024). No cognate antigen is known for these TCRs. This specimen's treatment or condition label, per the study, means: roughly nine-day PBMC culture with coronavirus spike peptide pools or control peptides (ViraFEST assay). The library was produced with PCR. The sequencer listed for this sample is Illumina iSeq 100. DNA from cultured CD4+ T cells was subjected to TCR sequencing with the Oncomine TCR Beta short-read assay at the Johns Hopkins FTIC core. The raw public reads went through TCRdb reprocessing: fastp at Q25, MiXCR clone calling, in-frame beta chains kept. Every CDR3 protein is listed once, alongside the most common genes and DNA of its rows. In this sample the table shows about 14,000 distinct CDR3 sequences, 50% to 55% of which occur a single time. The ten largest clones represent about an eighth of the sample.

Sequencing was done on a sample of CD4+ T cells from blood, cultured in vitro. These receptors came from a human donor who had recovered from COVID-19.

This chain joins TRBV7-2 and TRBJ2-2; D perhaps matches TRBD1 (6 bases). The V gene's germline CDR1 is SGHTA and CDR2 FQGNSA. The CDR3 totals 16 residues. Trimming took off 2 bases at V and 0 bases at J, with 10 bases between the two ends. CDR3 residues: CASSLLNRANTGELFF. CDR3 in DNA: TGTGCCAGCAGCTTATTGAACAGGGCGAACACCGGGGAGCTGTTTTTT. The full variable domain, completed using reference TRBV7-2 and TRBJ2-2, is GAGVSQSPSNKVTEKGKDVELRCDPISGHTALYWYRQSLGQGLEFLIYFQGNSAPDKSGLPSDRFSAERTGGSVSTLTIQRTQQEDSAVYLCASSLLNRANTGELFFGEGSRLTVL.

This clonotype was observed a single time. The chain carries TRBV2 and TRBJ2-1; TRBD2 matches 9 bases. V gave up 2 bases and J gave up 4 bases; unmatched junction bases: 3. CDR3 length equals 15 residues. CDR1 and CDR2 (germline): SNHLY, FYNNEI. The DNA of the CDR3 is TGTGCCAGCAGTGAATCTAGCGGGACATACAATGAGCAGTTCTTC. Translating it yields CASSESSGTYNEQFF.

Only one count was recorded for this clonotype. The rearrangement links TRBV20-1 to TRBJ2-7; D perhaps matches TRBD1 (5 bases). The CDR3 consists of 15 residues. The germline CDR1 and CDR2 sequences are DFQATT and SNEGSKA (reference sequence). Trimming stripped 0 bases from V and 2 bases from J, with 14 bases between. CDR3 sequence reads: CSARDLPGRTYEQYF. In DNA, the CDR3 is TGCAGTGCTAGAGACTTACCAGGGCGTACCTACGAGCAGTACTTC.

The chain combines TRBV9 with TRBJ2-5; D is possibly TRBD2 (5 bases). Germline-derived CDR1 and CDR2 are SGDLS and YYNGEE. The V end was cut by 2 bases, the J end by 4 bases, with 15 bases between. This CDR3 region has 15 residues. Written as DNA, the CDR3 is TGTGCCAGCAGCGTTGCGGGCTTCCCCCCAGAGACCCAGTACTTC. As protein: CASSVAGFPPETQYF.

This clonotype was picked up a small number of times. The CDR3 nucleotides are TGTGCCACCAGAACAGGGGGCATAGATACCGGGGAGCTGTTTTTT. It codes for CATRTGGIDTGELFF. This sequence joins TRBV15 and TRBJ2-2; 9 positions match TRBD1. The CDR3 contains 15 residues. The junction had 7 bases not matched to a gene; V was cut back by 6 bases and J by 5 bases. The germline gives CDR1 LNHNV, CDR2 YYDKDF (reference sequence).

This clonotype was counted once. This chain connects TRBV4-1 to TRBJ2-3; TRBD1 agrees at 7 bases. Germline assignment: CDR1 MGHRA and CDR2 YSYEKL. The CDR3 contains 16 residues. V was clipped by 1 base and J by 6 bases; unmatched bases: 10. The CDR3: CASSQALAGGVDTQYF. CDR3 coding DNA: TGCGCCAGCAGCCAAGCGTTGGCAGGGGGTGTGGATACGCAGTATTTT.

V gene TRBV7-6 combines with J gene TRBJ2-3; D is tentatively TRBD1 or TRBD2 (5 bases each). Germline V lookup: CDR1 SGHVS, CDR2 FNYEAQ. The CDR3 is 15 amino acids. Trimming stripped 4 bases from V and 4 bases from J, with 15 bases between. This CDR3 is CASSSQGESPDTQYF. The CDR3 DNA reads TGTGCCAGCAGCTCCCAAGGGGAGTCTCCAGATACGCAGTATTTT.

The CDR3 region is CASSFGQDPYEQYF. Written as DNA, the CDR3 is TGTGCCAGCAGCTTCGGACAGGACCCGTACGAGCAGTACTTC. This rearrangement joins TRBV7-8 to TRBJ2-7; 7 bases align to TRBD1. This CDR3 spans 14 amino acids. The V segment lost 3 bases and the J segment 4 bases; nucleotides outside the gene matches: 6. From germline, CDR1 is SGHVS and CDR2 FQNEAQ.

This chain links TRBV7-3 with TRBJ2-2; 7 positions match TRBD2. This CDR3 comprises 14 residues. V shed 5 bases, J shed 7 bases, and the junction held 7 bases outside the gene matches. Germline CDR1 is SGHTA and CDR2 is FQGTGA. DNA of the CDR3: TGTGCCAGCAGCGAATCTTTAGCGGGCGGGGAGCTGTTTTTT. It yields the protein CASSESLAGGELFF.

CDR3 in amino acids: CASSLETQYF. CDR3 nucleotide sequence: TGTGCCAGCAGCTTAGAGACCCAGTACTTC. The rearrangement uses TRBV7-2 and TRBJ2-5; D is undetermined. The CDR3 sequence is 10 residues long. Germline V gene lookup returns CDR1 SGHTA and CDR2 FQGNSA. V lost 1 base and J lost 6, with 0 bases in between.

The gene calls are TRBV29-1 and TRBJ2-7; D call uncertain. Germline CDR1 SQVTM, CDR2 ANQGSEA. This CDR3 contains 12 residues. V was cut by 4 bases and J by 4 bases, with 11 bases left in between. CDR3: CSVAMDLYEQYF. The CDR3 nucleotides read TGCAGCGTTGCGATGGACCTATACGAGCAGTACTTC.

This chain's CDR3 is CASRPTGREAFF. As DNA, the CDR3 is TGTGCCAGCAGACCCACAGGCCGGGAAGCTTTCTTT. The rearrangement links TRBV6-1 to TRBJ1-1; D perhaps matches TRBD1 (5 bases). This CDR3 region has 12 residues. V lost 6 bases and J lost 8, with 13 bases in between. Germline V lookup: CDR1 MNHNS, CDR2 SASEGT.

The rearrangement links TRBV28 to TRBJ1-3; D gene ambiguous. Germline CDR1 is MDHEN and CDR2 is SYDVKM. This CDR3 is 16 amino acids long. Deletions cut 6 bases from V and 0 bases from J, with 15 bases between. Here the CDR3 reads CASSVLMMSSGNTIYF. The CDR3 region has the DNA TGTGCCAGCAGCGTTTTGATGATGAGCTCTGGAAACACCATATATTTT.

Only a few counts were recorded for this clonotype. The chain has TRBV15 and TRBJ2-5; 7 bases match TRBD2. V was clipped by 0 bases and J by 5 bases; unmatched bases: 6. This CDR3 has 15 amino acids. Germline CDR1 LNHNV, CDR2 YYDKDF (reference sequence). CDR3 loop: CATSRDSREGETQYF. DNA for the CDR3: TGTGCCACCAGCAGAGATTCGAGGGAGGGGGAGACCCAGTACTTC.

The chain uses TRBV20-1 and TRBJ2-7; D could derive from TRBD1 or TRBD2 (5 bases each). This CDR3 region has 13 residues. Between the trimmed V and J ends, which lost 5 bases and 3 bases, there was a span of 14 bases. Germline V gives CDR1 DFQATT, CDR2 SNEGSKA (reference sequence). CDR3 region: CSAQRTGGYEQYF. CDR3 in DNA: TGCAGTGCTCAGCGGACTGGGGGCTACGAGCAGTACTTC.

The V and J genes are TRBV7-4 and TRBJ2-1, with D unresolved. This CDR3 has 21 amino acids. Germline assignment: CDR1 SGHVT and CDR2 SQSDAQ. Trimming took off 4 bases at V and 0 bases at J, with 28 bases between the two ends. CDR3 DNA sequence: TGTGCCAGCAGCTCCAAATGCCGACACCACACTTACTTTAGCTCCTACAATGAGCAGTTCTTC. Its protein is CASSSKCRHHTYFSSYNEQFF.

There are a few counts of this clonotype. The chain has TRBV28 and TRBJ1-3, with a possible D match to TRBD1 (5 bases). V dropped 3 bases and J dropped 2 bases, with 8 bases sitting between them. Germline CDR1 and CDR2: MDHEN and SYDVKM. CDR3 size: 14 residues. The CDR3 loop is CASSLGDPGNTIYF. Written as DNA, the CDR3 is TGTGCCAGCAGTTTGGGGGACCCTGGAAACACCATATATTTT.

The V and J genes are TRBV20-1 and TRBJ2-5; D unresolved. The CDR3 sequence is 14 residues long. Between the trimmed V and J ends, which lost 4 bases and 2 bases, there was a span of 14 bases. Germline V gene data show CDR1 as DFQATT and CDR2 as SNEGSKA (reference sequence). CDR3 in DNA: TGCAGTGCTACCCGTGGAAGCGCACAAGAGACCCAGTACTTC. Amino acid sequence: CSATRGSAQETQYF.

The chain joins TRBV20-1 to TRBJ2-5; tentatively, D is TRBD1 or TRBD2 (7 bases each). CDR1 is DFQATT and CDR2 is SNEGSKA in the germline V gene (reference sequence). The CDR3 is made up of 13 amino acids. CDR3 nucleotide sequence: TGCAGGGGGGGGAGGGGGCCCCAAGAGACCCAGTACTTC. Encoded protein: CRGGRGPQETQYF.

This clonotype has only a few counts. The chain recombines TRBV6-2 or TRBV6-3 with TRBJ1-5; D gene unclear. CDR1 is MNHEY, CDR2 SVGEGT, per germline. V lost 0 bases and J lost 0, with 6 bases in between. The length of the CDR3 is 15 residues. CDR3 protein: CASSYSYASNQPQHF. The CDR3 DNA reads TGTGCCAGCAGTTACTCATACGCTAGCAATCAGCCCCAGCATTTT.